This T cell receptor beta chain derives from a study of OX40 agonist ivuxolimab in advanced cancers. Study overall: Participants averaged 60 years of age (range roughly 23 to 80) and were under 90% male. One hepatocellular carcinoma and a couple of cutaneous melanoma patients partially responded.

General study points: CD8+ T cells (on average) carried more expanded clones than CD4+ T cells.

The repertoire was sequenced with immunoSEQ multiplex PCR; TCRdb's copy has only in-frame clones and lacks some. The table records 65,000 to 80,000 clones, approximately 93% of them present only once. V lost 2 bases, J lost 5 bases, and 0 bases stayed unmatched. The CDR3 runs to 15 residues. The germline CDR1 and CDR2 sequences are SGHTA and FQGTGA. As to this clone: The antigen remains undetermined.

The sequence came from an adult with an advanced solid tumor such as melanoma, head and neck, liver or kidney cancer. This sample comprised CD4+ or CD8+ T cells sorted from blood, obtained in a trial of the OX40 agonist ivuxolimab. This chain joins TRBV7-3 and TRBJ2-3; 14 positions agree with TRBD2. As DNA, the CDR3 is TGTGCCAGCAGCTTAGGACTAGCGGGGGGAGATACGCAGTATTTT. Protein product: CASSLGLAGGDTQYF.